This T cell receptor (beta chain) is from a study of metastatic and nonmetastatic thyroid tumors. Trimming removed 0 bases from V and 4 bases from J, with 7 bases in between. The CDR3 spans 14 residues. Germline V lookup: CDR1 MNHEY, CDR2 SMNVEV (reference sequence). TCRdb re-called clones from the PCR reads using MiXCR. The table lists roughly 6,000 clones, 30% to 35% of them singletons. Every patient underwent thyroid surgery untreated. What was sequenced was adjacent normal tissue. This chain links TRBV27 with TRBJ1-3; D is possibly TRBD1 (6 bases). The TCR was taken from a male donor with papillary thyroid cancer or a benign thyroid nodule (not recorded which). Some clones in this sample may be carry-over from other donors' samples. Here the CDR3 reads CASSLSDRGNTIYF. The CDR3 DNA follows: TGTGCCAGCAGTTTATCAGACAGGGGAAACACCATATATTTT.